The clone carrying this TCR beta chain was seen more than once but under ten times. The antigen remains undetermined. Treatment defined: oral pan-JAK inhibitor, 5-10 mg twice daily. This sample was included in a study of CD8+ T cells in alopecia areata. In the study overall: Severity scoring for treated patients was based on the percentage of affected scalp area. Study conclusions and caveats: Scalp clonality and expanded CD8+ clones among the top 100 were significantly decreased by tofacitinib. While tofacitinib was given, many expanded lesional clones persisted in scalp and blood.

The sequencing template was cDNA reverse transcribed from extracted RNA. The repertoire was sequenced with immunoSEQ multiplex PCR; TCRdb's copy has only in-frame clones and lacks some. The data show some 110,000 clones, approximately 54% seen once. Germline CDR1 is SGHAT and CDR2 is FQNNGV. V gave up 3 bases and J gave up 4 bases; unmatched junction bases: 12. There are 17 residues in the CDR3. Material: CD8+ T cells sorted from blood, obtained at week 24, from a patient treated with tofacitinib. The J gene is TRBJ2-3, the V gene TRBV11-2, with 8 bases that match TRBD2. This receptor was identified in a human donor with alopecia areata. The CDR3 region is CASSLVSGLGGADTQYF. For the CDR3, the DNA is TGTGCCAGCAGCTTGGTGTCGGGACTAGGAGGTGCAGATACGCAGTATTTT.